This T cell receptor beta chain derives from a study of control samples from healthy donors and cancer patients. V gave up 2 bases and J gave up 0 bases, with 9 bases separating them. From germline, CDR1 is SGDLS and CDR2 YYNGEE. CDR3 length: 15 amino acids. The method was immunoSEQ multiplex PCR; TCRdb's version includes in-frame clones alone and lacks a portion of them. The data show roughly 200,000 clones, 90% to 95% seen once. The chain couples TRBV9 to TRBJ1-5; D not certain. The clonotype comes from a man younger than 35 in good health. The sequenced sample was blood. CDR3 residues: CASSVSSLSNQPQHF. CDR3 DNA: TGTGCCAGCAGCGTGTCCTCTCTTAGCAATCAGCCCCAGCATTTT.